This T cell receptor (beta chain) was identified during a study of blood T cell repertoires in COVID-19. As for the study in general: T cells, B-cell-depleted T cells, or PBMCs provided the cDNA or gDNA that served as material.

The CDR3 is made up of 13 amino acids. The germline V gene has CDR1 PRHDT and CDR2 FYEKMQ (reference sequence). Trimming shortened V by 4 bases and J by 1 base, and 7 bases separated the two germline ends. Using immunoSEQ multiplex PCR, the repertoire was profiled, and TCRdb retains in-frame clones only, with some absent. The sample yields 180,000 or so clones, around 90% seen once. The chain links TRBV13 to TRBJ2-5, with D maybe TRBD2 (5 bases). The specimen sequenced was peripheral blood. The receptor comes from a man between 45 and 60 years old with acute or convalescent COVID-19. Here the CDR3 reads CASSWTPQETQYF. The CDR3 bases are TGTGCCAGCAGCTGGACTCCCCAAGAGACCCAGTACTTC.